These 18 T cell receptor beta chains share one sample of origin, sequenced in a study of blood T cell repertoires in COVID-19 (dated by TCRdb to 2018 to 2021). The library was built by means of the immunoSEQ multiplex PCR assay. Here the immuneACCESS table is served through TCRdb, limited to in-frame sequences with V and J called. Missing clones are a known gap in these copies; in checked studies unresolved V genes cover under half, and the rest lacks a known reason. The table for this sample lists a few hundred thousand clones; approximately 86% of them were counted only once. About 4.6% of the sample goes to the ten largest clones. The sequenced sample was PBMCs or T cells enriched from blood (not recorded which). Source of these receptors: a woman aged 25 to 39 who had been exposed to COVID-19.

The V gene is TRBV4-1, the J gene TRBJ1-4; D is ambiguous. Germline CDR1 is MGHRA and CDR2 is YSYEKL. V was trimmed by 3 bases and J by 8 bases, leaving 25 bases between them. The CDR3 is 18 amino acids. The CDR3 here is CASSQGSSTRGKKEKLFF. DNA for the CDR3: TGCGCCAGCAGCCAGGGGTCTTCTACTCGGGGTAAGAAGGAAAAACTGTTTTTT.

This clone was seen more than once but under ten times. The chain carries TRBV30 and TRBJ1-1; D unclear. CDR3 size: 11 residues. CDR1 GTSNPN and CDR2 SVGIG come from the germline V gene (reference sequence). The ends were cut back, 2 bases at V and 8 bases at J, with 9 bases in the middle. CDR3: CAWSSNREAFF. The CDR3 bases are TGTGCCTGGAGTTCAAACAGAGAAGCTTTCTTT.

The chain carries TRBV11-2 and TRBJ2-7; TRBD1 aligns across 7 bases. The V and J ends lost 5 bases and 4 bases, in that order; junction bases with no gene match: 8. The CDR3 has 14 residues. Germline loops: CDR1 SGHAT, CDR2 FQNNGV. The DNA for the CDR3 is TGTGCCAGCAGCCCCGCACGGGACAGTTACGAGCAGTACTTC. It codes for CASSPARDSYEQYF.

The chain is built from TRBV9 and TRBJ1-1, with D maybe TRBD1 (5 bases). Trimming took 2 bases from V and 1 from J, leaving 9 bases between them. Germline loops: CDR1 SGDLS, CDR2 YYNGEE. The CDR3 is 14 residues long. CDR3 sequence reads: CASSVGAPNTEAFF. The CDR3 DNA sequence: TGTGCCAGCAGCGTTGGGGCCCCGAACACTGAAGCTTTCTTT.

The gene calls are TRBV5-1 and TRBJ1-1; 9 positions match TRBD1. The J segment lost 4 bases and the V segment lost 0 bases, leaving 7 bases of the junction unmatched. CDR1 and CDR2 from the germline V gene are SGHRS and YFSETQ. The length of the CDR3 is 16 residues. The CDR3 reads CASSLDRGPTFTEAFF. The CDR3 DNA follows: TGCGCCAGCAGCTTGGACAGGGGGCCAACCTTCACTGAAGCTTTCTTT.

This sequence joins TRBV30 and TRBJ1-6; the D gene is possibly TRBD1 (5 bases). Germline V CDR1 and CDR2: GTSNPN, SVGIG (reference sequence). The CDR3 runs 16 residues. Trimming removed 2 bases at V and 0 bases at J, with 11 bases between. CDR3 loop: CAWSREGSSYNSPLHF. The CDR3 DNA follows: TGTGCCTGGAGTCGGGAGGGGAGCTCCTATAATTCACCCCTCCACTTT.

The rearrangement joins TRBV4-1 to TRBJ1-4; TRBD1 might be the D (6 bases). Germline V gives CDR1 MGHRA, CDR2 YSYEKL. Trimming stripped 3 bases from V and 7 bases from J, with 21 bases between. CDR3 length: 17 amino acids. The CDR3 bases are TGCGCCAGCAGCCAGGGACATTCGGCGATGACAACTGAAAAACTGTTTTTT. The encoded protein is CASSQGHSAMTTEKLFF.

This clone was observed a handful of times. The V call is TRBV9, the J call TRBJ1-3; D not certain. The CDR3 runs to 17 residues. V was pared by 1 base and J by 0 bases, with 14 bases between. Germline V gives CDR1 SGDLS, CDR2 YYNGEE. CDR3 sequence: CASSVQSRPSSGNTIYF. In nucleotides, the CDR3 is TGTGCCAGCAGCGTACAGTCCAGGCCAAGCTCTGGAAACACCATATATTTT.

V and J are TRBV12-3 or TRBV12-4 and TRBJ1-2; maybe TRBD1 (5 bases). There are 13 residues in the CDR3. Deletions cut 5 bases from V and 7 bases from J, with 14 bases between. The CDR3 coding sequence is TGTGCCAGCAGTCTCTTCTCAGGGTCTGGCTACACCTTC. Protein sequence: CASSLFSGSGYTF.

This chain connects TRBV7-2 to TRBJ1-2; maybe TRBD1 (5 bases). Germline CDR1 reads SGHTA; CDR2 reads FQGNSA. The CDR3 loop spans 15 amino acids. The V end lost 7 bases, the J end lost 5 bases, and 20 bases lay between the germline ends. CDR3: CASTARAGKPYGYTF. Here the CDR3 DNA reads TGTGCCAGCACCGCCCGGGCAGGGAAACCGTATGGCTACACCTTC.

V and J are TRBV18 and TRBJ1-2; D remains ambiguous. The CDR3 has 16 amino acids. Trimming took off 3 bases at V and 4 bases at J, with 18 bases between the two ends. CDR1 is KGHSH, CDR2 LQKENI, per germline. CDR3 sequence: CASSPVGGLSSYGYTF. Written as DNA, the CDR3 is TGTGCCAGCTCACCTGTGGGAGGGTTATCGTCCTATGGCTACACCTTC.

This rearrangement joins TRBV5-1 to TRBJ1-3; D gene unclear. From germline, CDR1 is SGHRS and CDR2 YFSETQ. With 3 bases removed from V and 4 bases from J, the gap between germline ends came to 11 bases. This CDR3 comprises 14 residues. CDR3 residues: CASSSRGLGNTIYF. In DNA form, the CDR3 reads TGCGCCAGCAGCTCGAGAGGGCTAGGAAACACCATATATTTT.

This clone was recorded a few times. The gene calls are TRBV3-1 (or the pseudogene TRBV3-2) and TRBJ1-4, with 11 bases identical to TRBD1. Germline assignment: CDR1 LGHDT and CDR2 YNNKEL (reference sequence). The CDR3 has 13 amino acids. With 6 bases clipped from V and 13 bases from J, the junction kept 7 bases outside the gene matches. This CDR3 reads CASRKGQGVRLFF. The CDR3 DNA reads as TGTGCCAGCAGGAAGGGACAGGGGGTGAGACTGTTTTTT.

This clone has just a few counts. The chain carries TRBV11-2 and TRBJ1-1, with 11 positions matching TRBD1. The V and J ends lost 5 bases and 2 bases, in that order; junction bases with no gene match: 4. The CDR3 spans 15 residues. The V gene's germline CDR1 is SGHAT and CDR2 FQNNGV. The CDR3 sequence: CASSPGQGANTEAFF. As DNA, the CDR3 is TGTGCCAGCAGCCCCGGACAGGGGGCAAACACTGAAGCTTTCTTT.

The rearrangement links TRBV4-2 to TRBJ2-7; 9 nucleotides agree with TRBD1. The CDR3 is made up of 13 amino acids. Germline V gives CDR1 LGHNA, CDR2 YNFKEQ. Losses at the gene ends were 0 bases for V and 9 bases for J; bases not matched to a gene: 3. For the CDR3, the DNA is TGTGCCAGCAGCCAAGATAGGGGACAGGGGCAGTACTTC. As protein: CASSQDRGQGQYF.

The rearrangement joins TRBV5-1 to TRBJ1-1, with D unresolved. CDR1 and CDR2 (germline): SGHRS, YFSETQ. Trimming left V 4 bases short and J 2 bases short, with 9 bases between. This CDR3 is 13 amino acids long. CDR3 residues: CASSALINTEAFF. CDR3 sequence (DNA): TGCGCCAGCAGCGCCCTAATAAACACTGAAGCTTTCTTT.

The chain joins TRBV24-1 to TRBJ1-2; D gene unclear. V was cut by 5 bases and J by 0 bases, with 12 bases left in between. Germline V lookup: CDR1 KGHDR, CDR2 SFDVKD. The CDR3 length is 15 residues. This CDR3 reads CATSANTAPNYGYTF. CDR3 bases: TGTGCCACCAGTGCCAACACCGCACCTAACTATGGCTACACCTTC.

The chain joins TRBV5-5 to TRBJ1-2; TRBD1 agrees at 9 bases. In germline, CDR1 is SGHKS, CDR2 YYEKEE (reference sequence). The CDR3 extends over 15 amino acids. The V gene end was trimmed by 1 base and the J gene end by 2 bases; junction bases not matched to a gene: 3. The CDR3 region is CASSLSGTGNYGYTF. CDR3 nucleotides: TGTGCCAGCAGCTTGTCCGGGACAGGGAACTATGGCTACACCTTC.